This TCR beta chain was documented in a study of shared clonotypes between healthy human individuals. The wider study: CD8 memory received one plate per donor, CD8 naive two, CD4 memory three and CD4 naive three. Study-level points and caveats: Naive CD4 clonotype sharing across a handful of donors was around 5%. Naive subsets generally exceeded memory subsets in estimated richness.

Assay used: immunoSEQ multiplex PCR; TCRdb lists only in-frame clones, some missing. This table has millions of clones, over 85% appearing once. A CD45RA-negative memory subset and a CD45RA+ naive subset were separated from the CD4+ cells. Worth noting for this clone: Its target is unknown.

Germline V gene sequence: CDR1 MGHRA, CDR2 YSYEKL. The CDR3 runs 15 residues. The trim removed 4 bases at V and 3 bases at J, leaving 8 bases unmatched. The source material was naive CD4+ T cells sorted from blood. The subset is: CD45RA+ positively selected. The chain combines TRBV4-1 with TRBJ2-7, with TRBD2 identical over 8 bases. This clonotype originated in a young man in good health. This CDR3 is CASSPRLLAGYEQYF. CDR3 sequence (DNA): TGCGCCAGCAGCCCAAGGTTGCTAGCGGGCTACGAGCAGTACTTC.